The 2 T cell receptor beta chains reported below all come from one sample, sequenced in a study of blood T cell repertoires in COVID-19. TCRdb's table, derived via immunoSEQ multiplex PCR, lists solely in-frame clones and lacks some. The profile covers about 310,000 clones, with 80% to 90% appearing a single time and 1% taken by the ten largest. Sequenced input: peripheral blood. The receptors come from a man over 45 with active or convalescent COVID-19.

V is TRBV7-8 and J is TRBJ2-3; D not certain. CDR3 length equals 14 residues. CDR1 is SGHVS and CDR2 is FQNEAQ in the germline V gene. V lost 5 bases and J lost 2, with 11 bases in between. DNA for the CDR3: TGTGCCAGCAGCCCACGACAAGACACAGATACGCAGTATTTT. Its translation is CASSPRQDTDTQYF. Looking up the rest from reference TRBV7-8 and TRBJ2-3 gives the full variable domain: GAGVSQSPRYKVAKRGQDVALRCDPISGHVSLFWYQQALGQGPEFLTYFQNEAQLDKSGLPSDRFFAERPEGSVSTLKIQRTQQEDSAVYLCASSPRQDTDTQYFGPGTRLTVL.

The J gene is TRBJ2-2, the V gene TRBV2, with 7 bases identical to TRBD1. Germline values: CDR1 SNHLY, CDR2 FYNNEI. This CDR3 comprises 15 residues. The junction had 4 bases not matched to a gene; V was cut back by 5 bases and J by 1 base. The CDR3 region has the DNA TGTGCCAGCAGTCTCCAGGGGGAGAACACCGGGGAGCTGTTTTTT. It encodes CASSLQGENTGELFF.